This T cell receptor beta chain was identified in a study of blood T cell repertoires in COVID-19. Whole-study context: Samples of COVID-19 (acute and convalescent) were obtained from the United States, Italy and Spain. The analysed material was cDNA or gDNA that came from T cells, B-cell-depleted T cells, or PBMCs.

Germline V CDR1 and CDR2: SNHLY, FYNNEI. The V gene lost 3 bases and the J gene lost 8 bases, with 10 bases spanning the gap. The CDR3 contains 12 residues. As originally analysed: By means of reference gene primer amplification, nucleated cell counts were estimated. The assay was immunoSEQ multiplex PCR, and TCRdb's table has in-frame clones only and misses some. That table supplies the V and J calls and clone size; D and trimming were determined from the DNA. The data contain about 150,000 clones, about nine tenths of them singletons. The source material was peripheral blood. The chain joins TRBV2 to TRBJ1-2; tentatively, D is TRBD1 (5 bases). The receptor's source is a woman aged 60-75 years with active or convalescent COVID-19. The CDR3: CASSESGLGYTF. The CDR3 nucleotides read TGTGCCAGCAGTGAGTCAGGGTTGGGCTACACCTTC.